One T cell receptor (beta chain) is described in this entry. The antigen is not known. These data belong to a study of T cells after yellow fever vaccination. At the level of the study: SMART-Seq v4 Ultra Low Input handled preparation of low-cell-number fractions. General study results and limits: Boosting was followed by the reappearance of most primary-vaccination clones (approximately 95% CD4, about 90% CD8).

TCRdb reprocessed the 5' RACE reads with MiXCR, giving one entry per CDR3 protein. The profile shows 500,000 to 650,000 distinct CDR3 sequences, 9% to 15% of them singletons. Source: PBMCs, taken on the day of the yellow fever booster vaccination. The sequence came from a man under 40 who received the YFV17D yellow fever vaccine.

The CDR3 reads CASSPLLTGSRTDTQYF. In nucleotides, the CDR3 is TGTGCCAGCAGCCCGCTCCTGACTGGGTCCCGCACAGATACGCAGTATTTT. This rearrangement joins TRBV14 to TRBJ2-3, with D uncertain. Between the trimmed V and J ends, which lost 4 bases and 1 base, there was a span of 18 bases. The CDR3 covers 17 residues. CDR1 and CDR2 from the germline V gene are SGHDN and FVKESK. Supplemented by reference TRBV14 and TRBJ2-3, the full variable domain reads EAGVTQFPSHSVIEKGQTVTLRCDPISGHDNLYWYRRVMGKEIKFLLHFVKESKQDESGMPNNRFLAERTGGTYSTLKVQPAELEDSGVYFCASSPLLTGSRTDTQYFGPGTRLTVL.